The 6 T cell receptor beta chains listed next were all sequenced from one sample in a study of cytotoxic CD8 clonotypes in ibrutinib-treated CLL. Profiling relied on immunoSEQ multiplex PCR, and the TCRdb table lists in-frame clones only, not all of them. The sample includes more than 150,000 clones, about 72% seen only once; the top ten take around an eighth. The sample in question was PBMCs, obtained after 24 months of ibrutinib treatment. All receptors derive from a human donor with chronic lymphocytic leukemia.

Written as DNA, the CDR3 is TGTGCCAGCAGCCCGAAGACTAGCGGGGGCTACGAGCAGTACTTC. The encoded protein is CASSPKTSGGYEQYF. The chain recombines TRBV5-6 with TRBJ2-7; 12 bases are shared with TRBD2. V lost 4 bases, J lost 3 bases, and 5 bases stayed unmatched. Germline V gene sequence: CDR1 SGHDT, CDR2 YYEEEE. The length of the CDR3 is 15 residues.

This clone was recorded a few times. The CDR3 bases are TGTGCCAGCAGCCAAAGGATGGTGGGCACCGGGGAGCTGTTTTTT. Protein: CASSQRMVGTGELFF. The V call is TRBV4-2, the J call TRBJ2-2; D uncertain. Germline loops: CDR1 LGHNA, CDR2 YNFKEQ. The CDR3 is 15 amino acids. Trimming left V 2 bases short and J 4 bases short, with 11 bases between.

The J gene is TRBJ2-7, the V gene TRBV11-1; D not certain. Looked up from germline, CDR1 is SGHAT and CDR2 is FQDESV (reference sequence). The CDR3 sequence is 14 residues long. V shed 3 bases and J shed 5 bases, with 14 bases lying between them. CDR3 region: CASSFSYLGNEQYF. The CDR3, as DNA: TGTGCCAGCAGCTTCTCTTATCTGGGGAACGAGCAGTACTTC.

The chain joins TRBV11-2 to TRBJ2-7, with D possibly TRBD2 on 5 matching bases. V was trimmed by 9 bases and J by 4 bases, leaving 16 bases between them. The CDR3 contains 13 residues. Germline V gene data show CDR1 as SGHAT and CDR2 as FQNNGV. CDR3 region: CASSEGGEYEQYF. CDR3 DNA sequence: TGTGCCAGTAGTGAGGGTGGAGAATACGAGCAGTACTTC.

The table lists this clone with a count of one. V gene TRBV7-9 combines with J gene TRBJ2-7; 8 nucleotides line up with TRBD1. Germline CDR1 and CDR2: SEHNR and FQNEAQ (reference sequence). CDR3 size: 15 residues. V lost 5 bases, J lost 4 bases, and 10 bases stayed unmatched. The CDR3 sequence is CASSPKTGQGYEQYF. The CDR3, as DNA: TGTGCCAGCAGCCCGAAGACAGGACAGGGATACGAGCAGTACTTC.

The CDR3 here is CASRQGEYEQYF. CDR3 nucleotide sequence: TGTGCCAGCAGGCAAGGGGAATACGAGCAGTACTTC. The genes are TRBV11-2 and TRBJ2-7; D may be TRBD1 (5 bases). The germline V gene has CDR1 SGHAT and CDR2 FQNNGV. This CDR3 has 12 amino acids. The V end was cut by 6 bases, the J end by 4 bases, with 10 bases between.